The 29 T cell receptor beta chains listed next were all sequenced from one sample in a study of Ad26.COV2.S vaccination and SARS-CoV-2 variants. The assay was immunoSEQ multiplex PCR, and TCRdb's table has in-frame clones only and misses some. This table has approximately 140,000 clones, more than 80% appearing once. Sequenced material: peripheral blood, taken after recovery from COVID-19. The receptors stem from a human donor who had recovered from COVID-19.

This chain joins TRBV7-2 and TRBJ2-1; 9 bases map to TRBD2. The germline V gene encodes CDR1 SGHTA and CDR2 FQGNSA. Trimming took 3 bases from V and 0 from J; bases not matched to a gene: 3. This CDR3 has 16 amino acids. The CDR3 here is CASSLASGTSYNEQFF. Here the CDR3 DNA reads TGTGCCAGCAGCTTGGCTAGCGGGACCTCCTACAATGAGCAGTTCTTC.

The rearrangement joins TRBV5-5 to TRBJ2-1, with no clear D. This CDR3 has 15 amino acids. V was trimmed by 3 bases and J by 0 bases, leaving 10 bases between them. CDR1 and CDR2 from the germline V gene are SGHKS and YYEKEE (reference sequence). This chain's CDR3 is CASSWIEDSYNEQFF. For the CDR3, the DNA is TGTGCCAGCAGCTGGATCGAGGACTCCTACAATGAGCAGTTCTTC.

V usage is TRBV19 and J usage is TRBJ2-7; 9 bases align to TRBD1. V lost 5 bases and J lost 2; bases outside the gene matches: 7. CDR3 length equals 15 residues. Germline loops: CDR1 LNHDA, CDR2 SQIVND (reference sequence). CDR3 bases: TGTGCCAGTAGTCCCGGGACAGGGATTACCTACGAGCAGTACTTC. This sequence encodes CASSPGTGITYEQYF.

The J gene is TRBJ2-7, the V gene TRBV18; 12 positions agree with TRBD2. The CDR3 runs to 17 residues. Germline CDR1 and CDR2: KGHSH and LQKENI. After removal of 3 bases from V and 5 bases from J, the junction contained 11 bases not matched to a gene. The CDR3 reads CASSPAQRLAGVNEQYF. The CDR3 nucleotides are TGTGCCAGCTCACCCGCCCAGAGACTAGCGGGGGTCAACGAGCAGTACTTC.

The chain carries TRBV29-1 and TRBJ2-3; D ambiguous. The V gene's germline CDR1 is SQVTM and CDR2 ANQGSEA. CDR3 size: 12 residues. V was clipped by 8 bases and J by 2 bases, with 11 bases between them. The CDR3 sequence is CSFRTVTDTQYF. The DNA of the CDR3 is TGCAGCTTCCGGACCGTCACAGATACGCAGTATTTT.

The chain recombines TRBV4-3 with TRBJ1-2, with a possible D match to TRBD1 (5 bases). The V end lost 0 bases, the J end lost 2 bases, and 10 bases lay between the germline ends. This CDR3 is 15 amino acids long. Germline CDR1 and CDR2: LGHNA and YSLEER. CDR3 sequence reads: CASSQEGGGNYGYTF. In nucleotides, the CDR3 is TGCGCCAGCAGCCAAGAGGGGGGTGGAAACTATGGCTACACCTTC.

This chain uses TRBV13 with TRBJ2-1; D is unresolved. Trimming stripped 5 bases from V and 8 bases from J, with 13 bases between. The CDR3 runs to 13 residues. The germline V gene encodes CDR1 PRHDT and CDR2 FYEKMQ (reference sequence). The CDR3 region has the DNA TGTGCCAGCAGCCCCCGTTCCCCATATGAGCAGTTCTTC. Its protein is CASSPRSPYEQFF.

Only one count was recorded for this clone. The chain carries TRBV7-9 and TRBJ1-2; 12 bases are a match to TRBD1. The CDR3 is made up of 17 amino acids. J lost 6 bases, V lost 4 bases, and 12 bases had no gene match. The germline V gene encodes CDR1 SEHNR and CDR2 FQNEAQ (reference sequence). CDR3 loop: CASSSLGGDRGRDGYTF. CDR3 nucleotides: TGTGCCAGCAGCTCCCTTGGGGGGGACAGGGGGCGCGATGGCTACACCTTC.

CDR3 DNA sequence: TGTGCCAGCAGTTTAAATCTCATGAACACTGAAGCTTTCTTT. Its protein product is CASSLNLMNTEAFF. The chain recombines TRBV27 with TRBJ1-1; the D is unclear. Trimming stripped 2 bases from V and 0 bases from J, with 7 bases between. Germline CDR1 and CDR2: MNHEY and SMNVEV (reference sequence). CDR3 length: 14 residues.

J is TRBJ1-1 and V is TRBV10-2; the match to TRBD1 covers 7 bases. The length of the CDR3 is 13 residues. Trimming cost V 8 bases and J 1 base; bases outside gene matches: 4. CDR1 and CDR2 (germline): WSHSY, SAAADI. The DNA for the CDR3 is TGCGCCAGCGGGACAGCATCGAACACTGAAGCTTTCTTT. This gives the protein CASGTASNTEAFF.

This chain uses TRBV28 with TRBJ2-7; D gene uncertain. Germline assignment: CDR1 MDHEN and CDR2 SYDVKM. The CDR3 totals 16 residues. With 2 bases removed from V and 1 base from J, the gap between germline ends came to 15 bases. For the CDR3, the DNA is TGTGCCAGCAGTTTAAGAGAGTCATTGGGTTCCTACGAGCAGTACTTC. This sequence encodes CASSLRESLGSYEQYF.

This clone was seen a single time. The chain employs TRBV10-3 and TRBJ2-7, with 7 bases that match TRBD1. The CDR3 has 13 residues. With V trimmed by 10 bases and J by 4 bases, 10 bases remained unmatched. Germline lookup yields CDR1 ENHRY and CDR2 SYGVKD. Here the CDR3 DNA reads TGTGCCACAGTGACCCCACAGGGGTACGAGCAGTACTTC. Protein: CATVTPQGYEQYF.

This clone was observed a single time. The J gene is TRBJ2-7, the V gene TRBV9; 11 nucleotides align to TRBD1. CDR3 size: 15 residues. Trimming removed 4 bases from V and 3 bases from J; junction bases left unmatched: 6. Per the germline V gene, CDR1 is SGDLS and CDR2 is YYNGEE. CDR3 sequence: CASSPGGTGGYEQYF. The CDR3, as DNA: TGTGCCAGCAGCCCCGGAGGGACAGGGGGCTACGAGCAGTACTTC.

The chain uses TRBV6-2 or TRBV6-3 and TRBJ1-5; D is unclear. With 2 bases removed from V and 3 bases from J, the gap between germline ends came to 8 bases. The germline gives CDR1 MNHEY, CDR2 SVGEGT. CDR3 length: 14 amino acids. The CDR3 sequence is CASSYVADNQPQHF. CDR3 coding DNA: TGTGCCAGCAGTTACGTGGCAGACAATCAGCCCCAGCATTTT.

The table lists this clone with a few counts. The gene calls are TRBV19 and TRBJ2-6; a weak D match, TRBD1 (6 bases). CDR3 length: 16 amino acids. Germline CDR1 LNHDA, CDR2 SQIVND (reference sequence). The ends were cut back, 3 bases at V and 2 bases at J, with 11 bases in the middle. CDR3 bases: TGTGCCAGTAGTATCTTCACAGGGACTGGGGCCAACGTCCTGACTTTC. Protein sequence: CASSIFTGTGANVLTF.

This chain links TRBV28 with TRBJ2-1; tentative D call: TRBD1 (6 bases). V gave up 10 bases and J gave up 0 bases, with 13 bases separating them. CDR3 length equals 14 residues. Germline V gene sequence: CDR1 MDHEN, CDR2 SYDVKM. For the CDR3, the DNA is TGTGCCACCCAGACAGGTAGCTCCTACAATGAGCAGTTCTTC. Its translation is CATQTGSSYNEQFF.

The genes are TRBV11-3 and TRBJ2-5; D call uncertain. This CDR3 region has 13 residues. The V gene lost 4 bases and the J gene lost 5 bases, with 11 bases spanning the gap. Looked up from germline, CDR1 is SGHNT and CDR2 is YENEEA. The CDR3 bases are TGTGCCAGCAGCTGGGCCTTGGGGGAGACCCAGTACTTC. Protein product: CASSWALGETQYF.

V usage is TRBV28 and J usage is TRBJ1-2; 7 bases align to TRBD1. This CDR3 region has 13 residues. Trimming removed 5 bases from V and 8 bases from J; junction bases left unmatched: 8. Germline lookup yields CDR1 MDHEN and CDR2 SYDVKM. The DNA for the CDR3 is TGTGCCAGCAGTCGACAGGGAGGGGAGGGCTACACCTTC. The encoded protein is CASSRQGGEGYTF.

J is TRBJ1-5 and V is TRBV18; 8 bases match TRBD1. V lost 3 bases and J lost 2; bases outside the gene matches: 3. Germline V gene sequence: CDR1 KGHSH, CDR2 LQKENI. This CDR3 region has 15 residues. DNA for the CDR3: TGTGCCAGCTCACCCGACAGGGGAGGCAATCAGCCCCAGCATTTT. Residues: CASSPDRGGNQPQHF. Variable domain in full (rest from reference TRBV18 and TRBJ1-5): NAGVMQNPRHLVRRRGQEARLRCSPMKGHSHVYWYRQLPEEGLKFMVYLQKENIIDESGMPKERFSAEFPKEGPSILRIQQVVRGDSAAYFCASSPDRGGNQPQHFGDGTRLSIL.

The chain couples TRBV10-2 to TRBJ2-7; 7 nucleotides align to TRBD1. V dropped 8 bases and J dropped 5; count of bases not matched to a gene: 9. The CDR3 is 13 amino acids. The V gene's germline CDR1 is WSHSY and CDR2 SAAADI. The CDR3 region has the DNA TGCGCCAGCGTTCGACAGGGTGGGGACGAGCAGTACTTC. The encoded protein is CASVRQGGDEQYF.

CDR3 DNA: TGTGCCAGCAGCTTATCGATGAGGGGGCCCAATGAGCAGTTCTTC. This gives the protein CASSLSMRGPNEQFF. The gene calls are TRBV7-2 and TRBJ2-1; 7 nucleotides match TRBD1. The J segment lost 6 bases and the V segment lost 2 bases, leaving 7 bases of the junction unmatched. The germline gives CDR1 SGHTA, CDR2 FQGNSA. The CDR3 consists of 15 residues.

This clone was recorded a few times. The rearrangement uses TRBV15 and TRBJ2-2; no clear D gene. This CDR3 region has 13 residues. Germline-derived CDR1 and CDR2 are LNHNV and YYDKDF (reference sequence). V was cut by 8 bases and J by 0 bases, with 7 bases left in between. The CDR3 here is CATQLSNTGELFF. As DNA, the CDR3 is TGTGCCACCCAGCTGTCGAACACCGGGGAGCTGTTTTTT.

The rearrangement joins TRBV28 to TRBJ2-7; 7 nucleotides agree with TRBD1. CDR3 length equals 15 residues. With V trimmed by 4 bases and J by 3 bases, 9 bases remained unmatched. Germline CDR1 and CDR2: MDHEN and SYDVKM. CDR3 nucleotides: TGTGCCAGCAGTTCTCTAGGGACAGAGAACTACGAGCAGTACTTC. Encoded protein: CASSSLGTENYEQYF. Full variable domain (rest looked up from reference TRBV28 and TRBJ2-7): DVKVTQSSRYLVKRTGEKVFLECVQDMDHENMFWYRQDPGLGLRLIYFSYDVKMKEKGDIPEGYSVSREKKERFSLILESASTNQTSMYLCASSSLGTENYEQYFGPGTRLTVT.

The CDR3 bases are TGTGCCAGCAGCTTCGGGCCTCCCGGTGCGGCCAATCAGCCCCAGCATTTT. As protein: CASSFGPPGAANQPQHF. The gene calls are TRBV7-8 and TRBJ1-5, with D unclear. CDR3 size: 17 residues. Trimming shortened V by 3 bases and J by 3 bases, and 18 bases separated the two germline ends. The germline gives CDR1 SGHVS, CDR2 FQNEAQ.

This chain links TRBV30 with TRBJ1-1; TRBD1 might be the D (5 bases). The CDR3 loop spans 13 amino acids. Looked up from germline, CDR1 is GTSNPN and CDR2 is SVGIG (reference sequence). V was clipped by 1 base and J by 1 base, with 7 bases between them. The CDR3 DNA reads TGTGCCTGGAGTGGGGACTCGAACACTGAAGCTTTCTTT. Its protein is CAWSGDSNTEAFF.

This clone was observed a few times. The rearrangement links TRBV3-1 (or the pseudogene TRBV3-2) to TRBJ2-5, with 11 bases identical to TRBD1. The germline gives CDR1 LGHDT, CDR2 YNNKEL (reference sequence). The trim removed 0 bases at V and 1 base at J, leaving 7 bases unmatched. CDR3 size: 18 residues. CDR3 in amino acids: CASSQDRGTGGFQETQYF. In nucleotides, the CDR3 is TGTGCCAGCAGCCAAGATCGGGGGACAGGGGGTTTCCAAGAGACCCAGTACTTC.

The chain employs TRBV28 and TRBJ2-5; D tentatively reads TRBD1 or TRBD2 (6 bases each). Germline V gene sequence: CDR1 MDHEN, CDR2 SYDVKM. This CDR3 is 16 amino acids long. Trimming shortened V by 5 bases and J by 2 bases, and 18 bases separated the two germline ends. CDR3 sequence (DNA): TGTGCCAGCAGTCTGGGTGTGGGGGGCCTTCAAGAGACCCAGTACTTC. Protein product: CASSLGVGGLQETQYF.

The rearrangement links TRBV29-1 to TRBJ1-1, with D unresolved. Germline CDR1 is SQVTM and CDR2 is ANQGSEA. This CDR3 comprises 12 residues. V dropped 4 bases and J dropped 7 bases, with 13 bases sitting between them. The CDR3 DNA follows: TGCAGCGTTGGATATCGCGGGAGTGAAGCTTTCTTT. Protein sequence: CSVGYRGSEAFF.

The chain links TRBV9 to TRBJ2-2, with 8 nucleotides matching TRBD1. The CDR3 contains 17 residues. Germline V CDR1 and CDR2: SGDLS, YYNGEE. V lost 0 bases, J lost 5 bases, and 9 bases stayed unmatched. The DNA of the CDR3 is TGTGCCAGCAGCGTAGAGTGGCAGGGGGCGCGGACCGGGGAGCTGTTTTTT. The encoded protein is CASSVEWQGARTGELFF.